Presented here are 19 T cell receptor beta chains from one specimen sequenced in a study of OX40 agonist ivuxolimab in advanced cancers. TCRdb's copy holds only in-frame clones and misses some; the assay was immunoSEQ multiplex PCR. The table has some 78,000 clones, 70% to 90% seen once. Source: CD4+ or CD8+ T cells sorted from blood, taken in a trial of the OX40 agonist ivuxolimab. These receptors came from an adult with an advanced solid tumor such as melanoma, head and neck, liver or kidney cancer.

Points on this clone: This sample also contains other DNA sequences that code for the same CDR3. The genes are TRBV29-1 and TRBJ1-1; D remains unclear. This CDR3 has 12 amino acids. The germline V gene encodes CDR1 SQVTM and CDR2 ANQGSEA. With 5 bases removed from V and 0 bases from J, the gap between germline ends came to 7 bases. CDR3 in amino acids: CSVKGMNTEAFF. The CDR3 region has the DNA TGCAGCGTTAAAGGGATGAACACTGAAGCTTTCTTT.

This clone has more than one count but fewer than ten. V gene TRBV27 combines with J gene TRBJ1-5; D is uncertain. Germline V gene sequence: CDR1 MNHEY, CDR2 SMNVEV (reference sequence). V lost 0 bases and J lost 6, with 6 bases in between. CDR3 length: 13 amino acids. The CDR3 spells CASSLSAGQPQHF. In nucleotides, the CDR3 is TGTGCCAGCAGTTTATCGGCCGGTCAGCCCCAGCATTTT.

The rearrangement links TRBV4-2 to TRBJ2-7; tentative D call: TRBD1 (6 bases). V dropped 4 bases and J dropped 2 bases, with 12 bases sitting between them. CDR1 is LGHNA, CDR2 YNFKEQ, per germline. The CDR3 extends over 14 amino acids. The CDR3 region has the DNA TGTGCCAGCAGCCCCCGGACAGCCACCTACGAGCAGTACTTC. The encoded protein is CASSPRTATYEQYF.

The chain employs TRBV5-1 and TRBJ1-1; no clear D. CDR1 SGHRS and CDR2 YFSETQ come from the germline V gene. V lost 7 bases and J lost 4, with 20 bases in between. The CDR3 is 15 residues long. This CDR3 is CASSQSGFRATEAFF. As DNA, the CDR3 is TGCGCCAGCTCCCAATCCGGGTTTCGGGCCACTGAAGCTTTCTTT.

V and J are TRBV5-5 and TRBJ1-2; a possible D gene is TRBD1 (5 bases). V shed 6 bases and J shed 3 bases, with 15 bases lying between them. The CDR3 is made up of 14 amino acids. Germline lookup yields CDR1 SGHKS and CDR2 YYEKEE (reference sequence). The chain's CDR3 is CASTHGEGYYGYTF. The CDR3 region has the DNA TGTGCCAGCACCCATGGGGAGGGGTACTATGGCTACACCTTC.

The chain combines TRBV29-1 with TRBJ2-2; no clear D gene. Germline CDR1 is SQVTM and CDR2 is ANQGSEA. Trimming took off 6 bases at V and 1 base at J, with 9 bases between the two ends. The CDR3 covers 13 residues. CDR3 loop: CSVWRKNTGELFF. The CDR3 region has the DNA TGCAGCGTCTGGCGGAAGAACACCGGGGAGCTGTTTTTT.

This rearrangement joins TRBV6-5 to TRBJ1-3; D is uncertain. The V gene lost 0 bases and the J gene lost 6 bases, with 12 bases spanning the gap. The CDR3 sequence is 15 residues long. Germline CDR1 MNHEY, CDR2 SVGAGI. CDR3 coding DNA: TGTGCCAGCAGTTACTCGCCAGGCGCACCAAACACCATATATTTT. Translated, it gives CASSYSPGAPNTIYF.

The V gene is TRBV12-2, the J gene TRBJ1-1; the table's TRBD1 call for D was not verified on the DNA. TRBV12-2 is a listed pseudogene. The length of the CDR3 is 14 residues. CDR3 amino acids: CASRLLDREAEAFF. The CDR3 nucleotides read TGTGCAAGTCGCTTACTAGACAGGGAGGCTGAAGCTTTCTTT.

This chain uses TRBV19 with TRBJ2-2; the D call may be TRBD1 or TRBD2 (5 bases each). CDR1 is LNHDA, CDR2 SQIVND, per germline (reference sequence). The CDR3 is made up of 15 amino acids. V lost 10 bases and J lost 2, with 17 bases in between. CDR3 loop: CAILTGTGNTGELFF. Here the CDR3 DNA reads TGTGCCATACTTACCGGGACCGGCAACACCGGGGAGCTGTTTTTT.

This clone was detected only once. The rearrangement uses TRBV19 and TRBJ2-5; tentative D call: TRBD1 (5 bases). CDR1 is LNHDA and CDR2 is SQIVND in the germline V gene (reference sequence). The CDR3 is 15 residues long. The V gene lost 5 bases and the J gene lost 11 bases, with 24 bases spanning the gap. The CDR3 nucleotides are TGTGCCAGTAGTGGGGATACAGGCGGCCTTGGAGAGCAGTACTTC. The encoded protein is CASSGDTGGLGEQYF.

This chain links TRBV5-4 with TRBJ2-2; D is ambiguous. V lost 1 base and J lost 6, with 7 bases in between. Germline V gives CDR1 SGHNT, CDR2 YYREEE (reference sequence). There are 13 residues in the CDR3. DNA of the CDR3: TGTGCCAGCAGCTTGTGGGGTCCCGGGGAGCTGTTTTTT. It translates to CASSLWGPGELFF.

The rearrangement joins TRBV6-5 to TRBJ2-1; 8 bases are a match to TRBD2. Germline V lookup: CDR1 MNHEY, CDR2 SVGAGI. The CDR3 has 12 residues. The V segment lost 5 bases and the J segment 7 bases; nucleotides outside the gene matches: 1. Written as DNA, the CDR3 is TGTGCCAGCAGTAGCGGGAGAAATGAGCAGTTCTTC. It yields the protein CASSSGRNEQFF.

This rearrangement joins TRBV5-1 to TRBJ2-3; D possibly corresponds to TRBD1 (5 bases). V lost 0 bases and J lost 1, with 9 bases in between. The CDR3 consists of 15 residues. Per germline, CDR1 SGHRS and CDR2 YFSETQ. The CDR3 DNA sequence: TGCGCCAGCAGCTTGGAAGGGGCTGGCACAGATACGCAGTATTTT. Translating gives CASSLEGAGTDTQYF.

The chain combines TRBV7-3 with TRBJ2-3; D might be TRBD2 (6 bases). The CDR3 has 14 residues. Trimming removed 2 bases at V and 5 bases at J, with 11 bases between. The germline gives CDR1 SGHTA, CDR2 FQGTGA. Here the CDR3 reads CASSLGLIGDTQYF. DNA of the CDR3: TGTGCCAGCAGCTTAGGACTAATTGGAGATACGCAGTATTTT.

The rearrangement links TRBV15 to TRBJ1-1; 7 bases are shared with TRBD1. The CDR3 has 19 residues. V was pared by 0 bases and J by 3 bases, with 16 bases of the junction left unmatched. Germline V lookup: CDR1 LNHNV, CDR2 YYDKDF (reference sequence). The CDR3 DNA sequence: TGTGCCACCAGCAGAGATAAGTTCGCCGCCAGGGGGAGCGACACTGAAGCTTTCTTT. Translating gives CATSRDKFAARGSDTEAFF.

The gene calls are TRBV7-9 and TRBJ1-2, with 10 bases aligning to TRBD1. Germline V gene lookup returns CDR1 SEHNR and CDR2 FQNEAQ (reference sequence). This CDR3 region has 13 residues. V lost 5 bases, J lost 4 bases, and 1 base stayed unmatched. Here the CDR3 DNA reads TGTGCCAGCAGCCGGACAGGGGGCTATGGCTACACCTTC. Residues: CASSRTGGYGYTF. Based on the CDR3 plus reference TRBV7-9 and TRBJ1-2, the full variable domain is DTGVSQNPRHKITKRGQNVTFRCDPISEHNRLYWYRQTLGQGPEFLTYFQNEAQLEKSRLLSDRFSAERPKGSFSTLEIQRTEQGDSAMYLCASSRTGGYGYTFGSGTRLTVV.

This chain links TRBV2 with TRBJ2-4; TRBD2 is a possible D gene (6 bases). V lost 6 bases and J lost 0, with 9 bases in between. This CDR3 is 14 amino acids long. The V gene's germline CDR1 is SNHLY and CDR2 FYNNEI. The CDR3 here is CASRVGLAKNIQYF. CDR3 nucleotide sequence: TGTGCCAGCAGGGTGGGACTAGCCAAAAACATTCAGTACTTC.

V usage is TRBV6-1 and J usage is TRBJ2-2, with 9 nucleotides matching TRBD1. Germline assignment: CDR1 MNHNS and CDR2 SASEGT. This CDR3 is built from 15 residues. J gave up 3 bases and V 5 bases, and 4 bases lay outside the gene matches. CDR3 in DNA: TGTGCCAGCAGTAGACAGGGGGGGGACACCGGGGAGCTGTTTTTT. This encodes CASSRQGGDTGELFF.

This clone was counted between two and nine times. The V call is TRBV6-4, the J call TRBJ1-2; D is undetermined. Trimming shortened V by 2 bases and J by 7 bases, and 8 bases separated the two germline ends. There are 12 residues in the CDR3. The germline gives CDR1 MRHNA, CDR2 SNTAGT. The CDR3 protein is CASSDEGFGYTF. DNA of the CDR3: TGTGCCAGCAGTGACGAGGGATTTGGCTACACCTTC.